This T cell receptor beta chain derives from a study of preoperative IRX-2 immunotherapy in early breast cancer. Only in-frame clones appear in the TCRdb table, and some are missing; sequencing was by immunoSEQ multiplex PCR. This sample has about 34,000 clones; about 95% occur once, and the top ten carry nearly 6.5%. The CDR3 extends over 14 amino acids. Germline CDR1 reads SGHTA; CDR2 reads FQGTGA. V was clipped by 5 bases and J by 6 bases; unmatched bases: 4. Treatment of the sample: preoperative locoregional IRX-2 cytokine immunotherapy. Samples came from a phase Ib trial of preoperative locoregional IRX-2 cytokine immunotherapy.

The genes are TRBV7-3 and TRBJ2-1; TRBD2 aligns across 10 bases. This TCR derives from a human donor with breast cancer. This specimen was collected from a patient treated with IRX-2 immunotherapy. CDR3 coding DNA: TGTGCCAGCAGCCCTCCTAGCGGGAGCAATGAGCAGTTCTTC. Its translation: CASSPPSGSNEQFF. The entire variable domain, with the rest obtained from reference TRBV7-3 and TRBJ2-1, is as follows: GAGVSQTPSNKVTEKGKYVELRCDPISGHTALYWYRQSLGQGPEFLIYFQGTGAADDSGLPNDRFFAVRPEGSVSTLKIQRTERGDSAVYLCASSPPSGSNEQFFGPGTRLTVL.